This T cell receptor (beta chain) originates from a study of blood T cells in healthy people across ages. Alongside a J-beta primer mix, a sample-barcoded 5' primer served in a second PCR lasting about 7 to 11 cycles. From each sample, at least 2.5 million paired-end reads containing CDR3 were obtained. TCRdb re-derived calls from the 5' RACE reads in MiXCR, one entry per CDR3 protein. This sample has about 970,000 distinct CDR3 sequences, with 51% found just once. Whole-study findings and limits: TCR beta diversity per million T cells fell roughly linearly with age.

The CDR3 extends over 13 amino acids. The germline V gene has CDR1 DFQATT and CDR2 SNEGSKA (reference sequence). On this clonotype: Its antigen is undetermined.

This receptor was identified in a woman aged 60-70 years in good health. The sample taken for sequencing was blood. The rearrangement uses TRBV20-1 and TRBJ2-1; D assignment may be TRBD1 or TRBD2 (5 bases each). The better agreement between TRBJ2-7 and the DNA end casts doubt on the J call. CDR3 DNA: TGCAGTGCGAGTGGGGGAGCCTACAATGAGCAGTACTTC. Protein product: CSASGGAYNEQYF.